A single sample is the source of the 2 T cell receptor beta chains below, sequenced in a study of glioma-infiltrating T cells. The iRepertoire nested amplicon-rescue multiplex PCR amplified TCR alpha and beta CDR3s from RNA. TCRdb passed the multiplex PCR reads through MiXCR, listing each CDR3 protein once. Of around 350,000 distinct CDR3 sequences listed, 41% are singletons. Sequencing was carried out using glioma tissue, nonneoplastic brain tissue, or PBMCs (not recorded which). The receptor source for this set is a human donor with low-grade glioma or glioblastoma, undergoing nonglioma brain surgery, or in good health (not recorded which).

This clonotype was observed many times. The rearrangement joins TRBV28 to TRBJ1-1, with a weak D call TRBD1 (6 bases). Germline lookup yields CDR1 MDHEN and CDR2 SYDVKM. The CDR3 covers 17 residues. Trimming took off 2 bases at V and 4 bases at J, with 20 bases between the two ends. CDR3 sequence (DNA): TGTGCCAGCAGTTTAGGGGGGGCATCTCCCCACGGCACTGAAGCTTTCTTT. Its protein is CASSLGGASPHGTEAFF.

V is TRBV27 and J is TRBJ1-1, with no clear D. Germline V lookup: CDR1 MNHEY, CDR2 SMNVEV (reference sequence). Trimming took 5 bases from V and 4 from J, leaving 5 bases between them. There are 11 residues in the CDR3. CDR3 in DNA: TGTGCCAGCAGTACCCGCACTGAAGCTTTCTTT. This translates into CASSTRTEAFF.